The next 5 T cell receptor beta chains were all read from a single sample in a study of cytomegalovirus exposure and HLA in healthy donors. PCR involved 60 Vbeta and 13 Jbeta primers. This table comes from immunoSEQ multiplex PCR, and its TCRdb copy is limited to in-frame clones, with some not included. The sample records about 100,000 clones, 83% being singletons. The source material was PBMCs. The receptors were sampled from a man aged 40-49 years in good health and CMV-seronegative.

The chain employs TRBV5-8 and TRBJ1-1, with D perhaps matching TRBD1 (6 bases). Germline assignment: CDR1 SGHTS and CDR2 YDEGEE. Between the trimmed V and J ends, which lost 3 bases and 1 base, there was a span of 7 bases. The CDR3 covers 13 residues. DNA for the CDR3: TGTGCCAGCAGCTACAGGGAGAACACTGAAGCTTTCTTT. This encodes CASSYRENTEAFF.

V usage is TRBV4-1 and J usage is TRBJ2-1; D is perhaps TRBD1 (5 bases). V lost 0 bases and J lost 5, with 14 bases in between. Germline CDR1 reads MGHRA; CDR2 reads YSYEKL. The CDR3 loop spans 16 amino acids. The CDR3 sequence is CASSQDERPGHNEQFF. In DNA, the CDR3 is TGCGCCAGCAGCCAAGATGAGAGGCCAGGGCACAATGAGCAGTTCTTC.

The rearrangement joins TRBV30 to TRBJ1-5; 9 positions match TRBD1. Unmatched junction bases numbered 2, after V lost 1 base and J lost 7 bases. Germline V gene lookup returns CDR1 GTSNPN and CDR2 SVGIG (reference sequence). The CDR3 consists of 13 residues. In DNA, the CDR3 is TGTGCCTGGAGTGGGACAGGGGACCAGCCCCAGCATTTT. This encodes CAWSGTGDQPQHF.

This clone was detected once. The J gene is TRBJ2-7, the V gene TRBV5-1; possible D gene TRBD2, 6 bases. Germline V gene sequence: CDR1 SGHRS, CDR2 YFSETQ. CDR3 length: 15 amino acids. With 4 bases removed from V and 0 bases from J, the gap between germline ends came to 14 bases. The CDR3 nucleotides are TGCGCCAGCAGCGTGGCCGGGACTCACTCCTACGAGCAGTACTTC. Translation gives CASSVAGTHSYEQYF.

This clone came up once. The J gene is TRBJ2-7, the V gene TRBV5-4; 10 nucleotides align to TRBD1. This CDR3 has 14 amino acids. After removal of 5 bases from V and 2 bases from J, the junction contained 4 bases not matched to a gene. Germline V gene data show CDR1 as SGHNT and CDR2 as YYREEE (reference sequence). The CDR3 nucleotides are TGTGCCAGCAGTTTAGGACAGGGGGCCTACGAGCAGTACTTC. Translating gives CASSLGQGAYEQYF.